A selection of T cell receptor beta chains follows, all from one sample in a study of blood T cell repertoires in COVID-19. Sequenced by immunoSEQ multiplex PCR; TCRdb stores in-frame clones only, minus some. The sample lists 95,000 to 100,000 clones; about four fifths were seen once. Sequencing was carried out using peripheral blood. These receptors all stem from a human donor in a cohort sampled during active COVID-19. Each CDR3 is given with its conserved first and last residue. Fields, in order: CDR3 DNA, CDR3 protein, clone size, CDR3 length, J gene, V gene, D gene. A D gene is named only where the DNA matches it firmly. Some rows mark clone size as missing; the rest say once, few, many or name a class of expanded clone.

TGTGCCAGCAGCCCAGGGGACAGGACCTTCAATTCACCCCTCCACTTT CASSPGDRTFNSPLHF - 16 TRBJ1-6 TRBV7-9 TRBD1
TGTGCCACCGGGACAGGGAGAGAGCAGTTCTTC CATGTGREQFF - 11 TRBJ2-1 TRBV24-1 TRBD1
TGCGCCAGCAGCTTGGGGGGGACTTCGTACAATGAGCAGTTCTTC CASSLGGTSYNEQFF - 15 TRBJ2-1 TRBV5-1 -
TGTGCCAGCAGTAAGGGGGCCCCTCTTGGGTATGGCTACACCTTC CASSKGAPLGYGYTF - 15 TRBJ1-2 TRBV7-2 TRBD1
TGCGCCAGCAGTGACGGACAGGGGCCACAAGAGACCCAGTACTTC CASSDGQGPQETQYF - 15 TRBJ2-5 TRBV10-1 TRBD1
TGTGCCAGCAGCCGCGGGACAGAGAATCAGCCCCAGCATTTT CASSRGTENQPQHF - 14 TRBJ1-5 TRBV7-6 TRBD1
TGTGCCAGCTCACCGTCCAGGAGCACAGATACGCAGTATTTT CASSPSRSTDTQYF - 14 TRBJ2-3 TRBV18 -
TGTGCCAGCAGCTTGGACGCAGGAACAGCCTACGAGCAGTACTTC CASSLDAGTAYEQYF once 15 TRBJ2-7 TRBV5-4 -
TGTGCCATCAGTGTTGACAGATCGTATGCTTTCTTT CAISVDRSYAFF - 12 TRBJ1-1 TRBV10-3 -
- CASFGSGGMNTEAFF once 15 TRBJ1-1 TRBV5-5 -
TGTGCCAGTAGTATCGGGAGGAACGAAAAACTGTTTTTT CASSIGRNEKLFF once 13 TRBJ1-4 TRBV19 -